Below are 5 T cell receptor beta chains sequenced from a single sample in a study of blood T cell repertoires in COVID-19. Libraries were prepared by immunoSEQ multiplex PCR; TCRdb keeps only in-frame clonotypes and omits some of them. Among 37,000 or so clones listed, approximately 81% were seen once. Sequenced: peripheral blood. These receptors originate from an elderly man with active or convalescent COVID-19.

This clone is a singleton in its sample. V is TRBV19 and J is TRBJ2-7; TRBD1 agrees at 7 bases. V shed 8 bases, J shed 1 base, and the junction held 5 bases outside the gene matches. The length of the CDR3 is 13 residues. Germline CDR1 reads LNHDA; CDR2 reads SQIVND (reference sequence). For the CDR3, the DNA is TGTGCCAGTCGACAGGGTGGGTCCTACGAGCAGTACTTC. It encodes CASRQGGSYEQYF.

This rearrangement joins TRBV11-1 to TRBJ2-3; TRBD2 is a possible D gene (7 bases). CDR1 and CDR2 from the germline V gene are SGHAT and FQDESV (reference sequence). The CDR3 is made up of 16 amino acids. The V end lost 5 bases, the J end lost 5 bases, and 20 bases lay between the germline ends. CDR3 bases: TGTGCCAGCAGCCTACGGATGGGGGGGCGCATAGATACGCAGTATTTT. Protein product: CASSLRMGGRIDTQYF.

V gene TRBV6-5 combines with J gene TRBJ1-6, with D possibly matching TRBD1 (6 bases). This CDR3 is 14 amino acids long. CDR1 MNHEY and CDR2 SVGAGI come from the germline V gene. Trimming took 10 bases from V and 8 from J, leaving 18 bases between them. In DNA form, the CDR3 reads TGTGCCACCCGGGGTGGGGGCAGGGATTCACCCCTCCACTTT. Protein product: CATRGGGRDSPLHF.

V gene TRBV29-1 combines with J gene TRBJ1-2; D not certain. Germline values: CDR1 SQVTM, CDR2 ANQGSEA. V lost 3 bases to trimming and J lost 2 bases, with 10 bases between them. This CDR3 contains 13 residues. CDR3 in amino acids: CSVETQRNYGYTF. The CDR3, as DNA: TGCAGCGTTGAGACTCAGCGAAACTATGGCTACACCTTC.

The CDR3 protein is CASSKRTGTDTQYF. The CDR3 DNA reads TGTGCCAGCTCAAAGCGGACCGGGACAGATACGCAGTATTTT. This rearrangement joins TRBV6-5 to TRBJ2-3; tentatively, D is TRBD2 (5 bases). Trimming left V 8 bases short and J 3 bases short, with 15 bases between. Germline V gene sequence: CDR1 MNHEY, CDR2 SVGAGI. The CDR3 has 14 residues.